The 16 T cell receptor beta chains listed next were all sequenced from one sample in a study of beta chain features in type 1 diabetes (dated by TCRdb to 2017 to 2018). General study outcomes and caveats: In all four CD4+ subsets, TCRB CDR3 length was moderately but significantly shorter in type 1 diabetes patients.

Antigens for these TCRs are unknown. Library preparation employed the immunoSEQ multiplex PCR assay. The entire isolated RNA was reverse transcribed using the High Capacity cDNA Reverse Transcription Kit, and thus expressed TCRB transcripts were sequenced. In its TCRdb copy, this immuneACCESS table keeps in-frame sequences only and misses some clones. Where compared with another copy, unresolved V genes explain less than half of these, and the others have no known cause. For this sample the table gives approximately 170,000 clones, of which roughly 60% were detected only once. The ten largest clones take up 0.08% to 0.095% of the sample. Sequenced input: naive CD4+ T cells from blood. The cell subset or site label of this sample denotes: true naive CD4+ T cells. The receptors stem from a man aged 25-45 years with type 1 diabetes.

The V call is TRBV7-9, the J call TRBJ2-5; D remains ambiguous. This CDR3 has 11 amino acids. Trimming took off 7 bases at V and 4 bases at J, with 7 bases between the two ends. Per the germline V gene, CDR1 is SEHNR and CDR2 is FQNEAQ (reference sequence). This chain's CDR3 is CASKGGETQYF. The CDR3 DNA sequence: TGTGCCAGCAAAGGTGGAGAGACCCAGTACTTC.

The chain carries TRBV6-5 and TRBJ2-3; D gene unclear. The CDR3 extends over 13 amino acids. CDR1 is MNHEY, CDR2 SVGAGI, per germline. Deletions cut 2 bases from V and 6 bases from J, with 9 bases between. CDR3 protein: CASSYEPSDTQYF. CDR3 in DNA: TGTGCCAGCAGTTACGAACCATCGGATACGCAGTATTTT.

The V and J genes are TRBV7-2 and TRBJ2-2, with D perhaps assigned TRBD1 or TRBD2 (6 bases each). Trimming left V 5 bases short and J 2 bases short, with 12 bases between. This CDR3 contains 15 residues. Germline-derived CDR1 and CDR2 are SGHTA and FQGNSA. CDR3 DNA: TGTGCCAGCAGCCCCGGGGGCGTAAACACCGGGGAGCTGTTTTTT. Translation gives CASSPGGVNTGELFF.

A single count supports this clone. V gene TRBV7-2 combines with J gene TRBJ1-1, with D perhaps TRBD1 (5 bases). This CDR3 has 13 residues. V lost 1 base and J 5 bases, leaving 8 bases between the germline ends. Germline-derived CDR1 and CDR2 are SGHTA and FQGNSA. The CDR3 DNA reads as TGTGCCAGCAGCTTAGTCAGGGAGACTGAAGCTTTCTTT. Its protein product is CASSLVRETEAFF.

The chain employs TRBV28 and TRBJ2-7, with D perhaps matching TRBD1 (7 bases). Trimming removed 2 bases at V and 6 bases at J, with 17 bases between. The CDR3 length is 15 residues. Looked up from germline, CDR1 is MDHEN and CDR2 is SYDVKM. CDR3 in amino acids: CASSLGGRQGTEQYF. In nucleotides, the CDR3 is TGTGCCAGCAGTTTAGGGGGGAGACAGGGAACCGAGCAGTACTTC. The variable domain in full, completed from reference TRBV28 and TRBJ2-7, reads DVKVTQSSRYLVKRTGEKVFLECVQDMDHENMFWYRQDPGLGLRLIYFSYDVKMKEKGDIPEGYSVSREKKERFSLILESASTNQTSMYLCASSLGGRQGTEQYFGPGTRLTVT.

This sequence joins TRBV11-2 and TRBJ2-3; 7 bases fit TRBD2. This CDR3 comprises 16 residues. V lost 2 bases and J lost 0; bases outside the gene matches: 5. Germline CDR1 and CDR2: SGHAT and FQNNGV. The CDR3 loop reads CASSLNSGTSTDTQYF. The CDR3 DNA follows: TGTGCCAGCAGCTTAAACAGCGGGACTAGCACAGATACGCAGTATTTT.

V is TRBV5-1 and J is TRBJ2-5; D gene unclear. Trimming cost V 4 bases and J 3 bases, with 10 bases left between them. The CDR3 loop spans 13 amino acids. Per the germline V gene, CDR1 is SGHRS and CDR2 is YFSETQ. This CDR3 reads CASSAFLKETQYF. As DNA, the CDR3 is TGCGCCAGCAGCGCGTTCCTGAAAGAGACCCAGTACTTC.

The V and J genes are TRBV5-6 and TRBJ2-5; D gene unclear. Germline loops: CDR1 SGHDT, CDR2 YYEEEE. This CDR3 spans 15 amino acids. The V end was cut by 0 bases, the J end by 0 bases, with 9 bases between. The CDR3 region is CASSLALMYQETQYF. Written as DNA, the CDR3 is TGTGCCAGCAGCTTGGCCCTGATGTACCAAGAGACCCAGTACTTC.

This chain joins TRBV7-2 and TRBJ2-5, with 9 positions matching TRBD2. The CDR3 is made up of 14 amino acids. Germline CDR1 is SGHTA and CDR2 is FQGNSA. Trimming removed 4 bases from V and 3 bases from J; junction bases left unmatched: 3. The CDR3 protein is CASSSGLAEETQYF. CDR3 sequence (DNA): TGTGCCAGCAGCTCGGGACTAGCCGAAGAGACCCAGTACTTC.

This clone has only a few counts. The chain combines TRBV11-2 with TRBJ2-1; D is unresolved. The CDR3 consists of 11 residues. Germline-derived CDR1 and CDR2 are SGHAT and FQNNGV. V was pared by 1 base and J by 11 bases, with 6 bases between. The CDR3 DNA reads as TGTGCCAGCAGCTTAGCCCTCAAGCAGTTCTTC. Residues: CASSLALKQFF.

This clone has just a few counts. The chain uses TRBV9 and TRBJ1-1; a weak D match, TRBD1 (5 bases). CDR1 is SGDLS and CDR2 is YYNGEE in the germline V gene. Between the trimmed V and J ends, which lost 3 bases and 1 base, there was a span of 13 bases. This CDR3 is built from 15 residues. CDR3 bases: TGTGCCAGCAGCGCGATGGGACTGCCGAACACTGAAGCTTTCTTT. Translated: CASSAMGLPNTEAFF.

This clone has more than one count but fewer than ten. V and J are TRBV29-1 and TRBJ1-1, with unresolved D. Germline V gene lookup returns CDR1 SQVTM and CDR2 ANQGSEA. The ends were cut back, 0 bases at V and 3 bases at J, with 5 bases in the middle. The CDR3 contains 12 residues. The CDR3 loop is CSVEDIYTEAFF. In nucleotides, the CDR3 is TGCAGCGTTGAAGATATATACACTGAAGCTTTCTTT.

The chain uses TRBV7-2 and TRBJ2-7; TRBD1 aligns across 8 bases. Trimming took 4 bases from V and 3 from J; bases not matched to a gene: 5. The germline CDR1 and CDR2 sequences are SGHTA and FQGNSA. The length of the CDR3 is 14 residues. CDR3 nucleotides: TGTGCCAGCAGCTCAACAGGGGGGTACTACGAGCAGTACTTC. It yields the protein CASSSTGGYYEQYF.

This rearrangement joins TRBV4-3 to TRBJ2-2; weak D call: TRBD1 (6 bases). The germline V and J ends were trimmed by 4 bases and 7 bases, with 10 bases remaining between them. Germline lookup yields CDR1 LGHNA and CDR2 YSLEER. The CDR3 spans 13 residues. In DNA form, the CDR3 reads TGCGCCAGCAGCCCCACAGGGTACGGGGAGCTGTTTTTT. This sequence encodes CASSPTGYGELFF.

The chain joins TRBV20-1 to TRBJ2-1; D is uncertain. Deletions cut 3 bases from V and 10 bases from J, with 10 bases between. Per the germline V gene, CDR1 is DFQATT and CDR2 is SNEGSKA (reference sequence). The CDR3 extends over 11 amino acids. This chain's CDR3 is CSARGGREQFF. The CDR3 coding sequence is TGCAGTGCTAGGGGCGGTAGAGAGCAGTTCTTC.

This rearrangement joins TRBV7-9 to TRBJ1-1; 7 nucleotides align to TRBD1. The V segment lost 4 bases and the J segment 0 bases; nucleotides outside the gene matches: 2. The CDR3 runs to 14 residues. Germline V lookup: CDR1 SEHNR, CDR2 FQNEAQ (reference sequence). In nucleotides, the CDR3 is TGTGCCAGCAGCTACGACAGGGTGAACACTGAAGCTTTCTTT. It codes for CASSYDRVNTEAFF.